The 15 T cell receptor beta chains presented below share a single source sample, sequenced in a study of shared clonotypes between healthy human individuals. Naive CD8 cells were CD45RO-negative, positively selected for CCR7, excluding terminally differentiated effector memory CD45RA+ cells. Repertoires were generated with immunoSEQ multiplex PCR, while TCRdb's copy carries only in-frame clones and drops some. This table has about 550,000 clones, about 95% appearing once. The source material was naive CD8+ T cells sorted from blood. The receptors originated from a woman in her twenties or thirties in good health.

V gene TRBV14 combines with J gene TRBJ1-1, with D tentatively TRBD1 (5 bases). Germline CDR1 reads SGHDN; CDR2 reads FVKESK. Trimming removed 0 bases from V and 0 bases from J, with 11 bases in between. This CDR3 comprises 16 residues. The CDR3 loop reads CASSQETVILNTEAFF. The CDR3 DNA reads as TGTGCCAGCAGCCAAGAGACAGTCATCCTGAACACTGAAGCTTTCTTT.

This chain uses TRBV19 with TRBJ1-1; the D is unclear. Germline CDR1 is LNHDA and CDR2 is SQIVND (reference sequence). The V gene lost 6 bases and the J gene lost 2 bases, with 10 bases spanning the gap. The CDR3 consists of 13 residues. The CDR3 nucleotides read TGTGCCAGTAGAGACTGGGCAAACACTGAAGCTTTCTTT. As protein: CASRDWANTEAFF.

The chain combines TRBV7-9 with TRBJ2-1, with TRBD2 identical over 9 bases. The CDR3 totals 15 residues. V shed 4 bases and J 7 bases; nucleotides not matched to a gene: 8. CDR1 is SEHNR and CDR2 is FQNEAQ in the germline V gene (reference sequence). The CDR3 DNA follows: TGTGCCAGCAGCTGGGATAGCGGGAGAGTGAATGAGCAGTTCTTC. Protein: CASSWDSGRVNEQFF.

V and J are TRBV21-1 and TRBJ2-7. TRBV21-1 is an annotated pseudogene. The CDR3 consists of 16 residues. The CDR3 protein is CASSKGLVRWGYEQYF. Written as DNA, the CDR3 is TGTGCCAGCAGCAAAGGACTTGTCAGGTGGGGCTACGAGCAGTACTTC.

This clone was seen only once. The V gene is TRBV27, the J gene TRBJ2-1; the match to TRBD2 covers 9 bases. Germline V gives CDR1 MNHEY, CDR2 SMNVEV (reference sequence). The CDR3 covers 17 residues. J lost 8 bases, V lost 1 base, and 12 bases had no gene match. The CDR3 is CASSLFVASGIRDEQFF. The CDR3 region has the DNA TGTGCCAGCAGTTTATTTGTGGCTAGCGGGATTAGGGATGAGCAGTTCTTC.

The rearrangement uses TRBV7-8 and TRBJ2-1; no clear D. Trimming cost V 1 base and J 4 bases, with 14 bases left between them. The CDR3 totals 16 residues. The germline V gene has CDR1 SGHVS and CDR2 FQNEAQ. CDR3 region: CASSLDPNLVYNEQFF. CDR3 nucleotides: TGTGCCAGCAGCTTAGATCCCAATCTAGTTTACAATGAGCAGTTCTTC.

The chain has TRBV13 and TRBJ2-3; 10 bases match TRBD2. The CDR3 totals 16 residues. The germline gives CDR1 PRHDT, CDR2 FYEKMQ (reference sequence). The trim removed 6 bases at V and 6 bases at J, leaving 12 bases unmatched. The CDR3 nucleotides read TGTGCCAGCAGTTCACCTTCTAGCGGGAGTTTGGATACGCAGTATTTT. It is translated as CASSSPSSGSLDTQYF.

The CDR3 here is CASTGLDYTYNEQFF. The CDR3 nucleotides are TGTGCCAGCACAGGCCTTGACTACACTTACAATGAGCAGTTCTTC. V gene TRBV2 combines with J gene TRBJ2-1; D might be TRBD2 (5 bases). The V and J ends lost 7 bases and 4 bases respectively, with 17 bases between them. Germline CDR1 SNHLY, CDR2 FYNNEI. The CDR3 length is 15 residues.

The rearrangement uses TRBV2 and TRBJ1-3; D not certain. The CDR3 contains 12 residues. Trimming left V 9 bases short and J 3 bases short, with 9 bases between. Germline V gene data show CDR1 as SNHLY and CDR2 as FYNNEI. CDR3 DNA sequence: TGTGCCAGGACCGGTCTTGGAAACACCATATATTTT. The encoded protein is CARTGLGNTIYF. Using reference TRBV2 and TRBJ1-3 for the parts outside the CDR3, the full variable domain is EPEVTQTPSHQVTQMGQEVILRCVPISNHLYFYWYRQILGQKVEFLVSFYNNEISEKSEIFDDQFSVERPDGSNFTLKIRSTKLEDSAMYFCARTGLGNTIYFGEGSWLTVV.

This clone was counted only a few times. The chain combines TRBV30 with TRBJ1-1; the D is unclear. The germline V gene encodes CDR1 GTSNPN and CDR2 SVGIG (reference sequence). The CDR3 extends over 12 amino acids. Trimming left V 0 bases short and J 7 bases short, with 9 bases between. CDR3 loop: CAWSVTVGEAFF. CDR3 bases: TGTGCCTGGAGTGTAACGGTGGGTGAAGCTTTCTTT.

This clone was recorded only once. The CDR3 sequence is CASSTPGTAAPHEQYF. The CDR3 DNA is TGTGCCAGCAGCACCCCCGGGACGGCGGCCCCCCACGAGCAGTACTTC. The chain joins TRBV7-9 to TRBJ2-7; either TRBD1 or TRBD2 may fit D (5 bases each). The CDR3 length is 16 residues. Germline V gene data show CDR1 as SEHNR and CDR2 as FQNEAQ (reference sequence). Deletions cut 5 bases from V and 5 bases from J, with 22 bases between.

The rearrangement links TRBV15 to TRBJ2-1, with TRBD2 identical over 14 bases. Trimming removed 8 bases from V and 7 bases from J; junction bases left unmatched: 4. This CDR3 spans 14 amino acids. The germline CDR1 and CDR2 sequences are LNHNV and YYDKDF (reference sequence). The CDR3 loop is CATGTSGSINEQFF. Written as DNA, the CDR3 is TGTGCCACCGGGACTAGCGGGAGTATTAATGAGCAGTTCTTC.

This clone was seen only a few times. The chain recombines TRBV7-8 with TRBJ1-5; D is uncertain. V was shortened by 3 bases and J by 0 bases, with 12 bases between the two germline ends. The CDR3 is 16 residues long. CDR1 and CDR2 from the germline V gene are SGHVS and FQNEAQ. The CDR3: CASSLETMYSNQPQHF. Here the CDR3 DNA reads TGTGCCAGCAGCTTGGAAACAATGTATAGCAATCAGCCCCAGCATTTT.

The rearrangement links TRBV10-2 to TRBJ2-7; 11 bases fit TRBD2. Losses at the gene ends were 1 base for V and 4 bases for J; bases not matched to a gene: 3. The length of the CDR3 is 15 residues. Germline V gives CDR1 WSHSY, CDR2 SAAADI. CDR3 nucleotides: TGCGCCAGCAGTGAGTTGTCTAGCGGGAGGTACGAGCAGTACTTC. It encodes CASSELSSGRYEQYF.

The chain uses TRBV9 and TRBJ1-1; D is unclear. The CDR3 totals 14 residues. Deletions cut 3 bases from V and 1 base from J, with 10 bases between. Looked up from germline, CDR1 is SGDLS and CDR2 is YYNGEE. The CDR3 sequence is CASSDPGRNTEAFF. As DNA, the CDR3 is TGTGCCAGCAGCGACCCTGGCAGGAACACTGAAGCTTTCTTT.